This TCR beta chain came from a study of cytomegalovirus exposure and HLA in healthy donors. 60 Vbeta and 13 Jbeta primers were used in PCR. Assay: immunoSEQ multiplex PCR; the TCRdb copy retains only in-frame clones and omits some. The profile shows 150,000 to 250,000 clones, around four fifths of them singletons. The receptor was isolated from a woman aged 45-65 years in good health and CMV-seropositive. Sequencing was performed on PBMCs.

Here the CDR3 DNA reads TGTGCCAGCAGTCCGGACAGACCGCCATTTAGGTACGAGCAGTACTTC. Protein: CASSPDRPPFRYEQYF. The chain has TRBV28 and TRBJ2-7; weak D call: TRBD1 (6 bases). Germline lookup yields CDR1 MDHEN and CDR2 SYDVKM. The germline V and J ends were trimmed by 5 bases and 4 bases, with 21 bases remaining between them. The CDR3 is made up of 16 amino acids.